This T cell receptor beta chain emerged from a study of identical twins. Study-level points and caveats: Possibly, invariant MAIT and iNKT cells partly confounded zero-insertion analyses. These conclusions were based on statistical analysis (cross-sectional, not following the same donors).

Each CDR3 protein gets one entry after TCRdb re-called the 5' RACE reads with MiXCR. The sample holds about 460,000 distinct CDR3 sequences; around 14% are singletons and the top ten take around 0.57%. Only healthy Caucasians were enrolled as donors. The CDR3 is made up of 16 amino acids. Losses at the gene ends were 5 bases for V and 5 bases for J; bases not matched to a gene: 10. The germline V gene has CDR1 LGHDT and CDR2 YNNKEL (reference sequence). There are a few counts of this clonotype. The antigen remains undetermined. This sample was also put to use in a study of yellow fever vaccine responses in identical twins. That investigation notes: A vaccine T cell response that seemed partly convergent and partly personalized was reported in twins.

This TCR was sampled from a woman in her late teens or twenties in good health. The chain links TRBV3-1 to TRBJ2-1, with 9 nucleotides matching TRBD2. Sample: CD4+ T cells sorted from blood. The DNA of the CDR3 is TGTGCCAGCAGCTTAGCGGCGGGAGGGCCCCACAATGAGCAGTTCTTC. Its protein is CASSLAAGGPHNEQFF.